The clone carrying this T cell receptor beta chain was seen at least ten times. With MiXCR, TCRdb called clones anew from the PCR reads. This table holds just over 20,000 clones, 15% to 19% found once. This record belongs to a study of metastatic and nonmetastatic thyroid tumors. The CDR3 is made up of 19 amino acids. Trimming stripped 1 base from V and 1 base from J, with 22 bases between. The V gene's germline CDR1 is MNHNY and CDR2 SVGAGI (reference sequence). No patient had received any treatment before thyroid surgery. The sequence derives from a female donor with papillary thyroid cancer or a benign thyroid nodule (not recorded which). Some clones in this sample may be carry-over from other donors' samples. The sample was blood. The chain employs TRBV6-6 and TRBJ1-1; possible D gene TRBD1, 6 bases. The CDR3 coding sequence is TGTGCCAGCAGTTACTTTTCTTCTCGGGGGGCAGGGCCGAACACTGAAGCTTTCTTT. It is translated as CASSYFSSRGAGPNTEAFF.